This entry features one T cell receptor beta chain sequence. Its antigen is unknown. The record originates from a study of cytomegalovirus exposure and HLA in healthy donors. Study-wide background: Samples from HLA-typed donors yielded about 85 million unique TCRs in an early data release.

PCR used 60 Vbeta primers and 13 Jbeta primers. TCRdb keeps only in-frame clones here, not all; method: immunoSEQ multiplex PCR. Here the sample spans approximately 150,000 clones, 70% to 85% being singletons. Overall study results and limits: Cytomegalovirus status was reportedly diagnosed by the classifier with high sensitivity and specificity. Certain indistinguishable V segments, among them TRBV6-2 and TRBV6-3, were excluded.

Germline V gene sequence: CDR1 SEHNR, CDR2 FQNEAQ (reference sequence). This CDR3 is built from 15 residues. Losses at the gene ends were 7 bases for V and 7 bases for J; bases not matched to a gene: 15. This TCR was sampled from a woman under 40 in good health and CMV-seronegative. The chain links TRBV7-9 to TRBJ2-7; 8 bases map to TRBD2. Sequencing was performed on PBMCs. In nucleotides, the CDR3 is TGTGCCAGCAACCCGTCGGGGGGGGAGTCGAGGGAGCAGTACTTC. Its translation: CASNPSGGESREQYF.